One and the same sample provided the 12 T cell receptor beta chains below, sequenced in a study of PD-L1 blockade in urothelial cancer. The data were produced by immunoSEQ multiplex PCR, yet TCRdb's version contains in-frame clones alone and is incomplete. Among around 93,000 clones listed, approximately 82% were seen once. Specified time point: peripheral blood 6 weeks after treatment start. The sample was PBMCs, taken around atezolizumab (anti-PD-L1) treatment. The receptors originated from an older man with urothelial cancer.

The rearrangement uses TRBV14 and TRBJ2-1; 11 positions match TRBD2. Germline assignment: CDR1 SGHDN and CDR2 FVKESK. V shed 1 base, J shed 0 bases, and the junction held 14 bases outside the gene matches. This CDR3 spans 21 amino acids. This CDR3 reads CASSQVLDSGRAFYSYNEQFF. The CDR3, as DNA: TGTGCCAGCAGCCAAGTTCTTGATAGCGGGAGGGCATTCTACTCCTACAATGAGCAGTTCTTC.

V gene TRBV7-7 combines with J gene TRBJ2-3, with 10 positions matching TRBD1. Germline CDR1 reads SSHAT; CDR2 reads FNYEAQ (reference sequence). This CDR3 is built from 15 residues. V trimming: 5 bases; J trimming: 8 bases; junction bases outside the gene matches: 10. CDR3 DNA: TGTGCCAGCAGCCAAGGACAGGGGGAAGGGGGTACGCAGTATTTT. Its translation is CASSQGQGEGGTQYF.

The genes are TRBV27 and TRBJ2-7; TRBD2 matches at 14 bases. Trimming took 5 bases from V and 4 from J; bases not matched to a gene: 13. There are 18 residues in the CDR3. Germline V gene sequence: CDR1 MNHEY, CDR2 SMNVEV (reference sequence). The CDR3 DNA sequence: TGTGCCAGCAGTCTTACCGGGACTAGCGGGAGAGAAGCGTACGAGCAGTACTTC. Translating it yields CASSLTGTSGREAYEQYF.

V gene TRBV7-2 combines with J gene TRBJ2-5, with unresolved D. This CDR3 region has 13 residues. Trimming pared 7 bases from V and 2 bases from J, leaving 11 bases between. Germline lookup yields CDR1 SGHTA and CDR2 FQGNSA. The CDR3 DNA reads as TGTGCCAGCACCCCGACACAACAAGAGACCCAGTACTTC. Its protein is CASTPTQQETQYF.

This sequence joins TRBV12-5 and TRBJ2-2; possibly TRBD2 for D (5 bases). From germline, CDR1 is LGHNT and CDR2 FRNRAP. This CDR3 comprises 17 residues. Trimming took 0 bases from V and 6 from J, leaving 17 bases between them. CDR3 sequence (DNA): TGTGCTAGTGGTTTGGTACTCGAGGGCGCGGATCCCGGGGAGCTGTTTTTT. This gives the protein CASGLVLEGADPGELFF. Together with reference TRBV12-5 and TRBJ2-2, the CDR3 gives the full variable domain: DARVTQTPRHKVTEMGQEVTMRCQPILGHNTVFWYRQTMMQGLELLAYFRNRAPLDDSGMPKDRFSAEMPDATLATLKIQPSEPRDSAVYFCASGLVLEGADPGELFFGEGSRLTVL.

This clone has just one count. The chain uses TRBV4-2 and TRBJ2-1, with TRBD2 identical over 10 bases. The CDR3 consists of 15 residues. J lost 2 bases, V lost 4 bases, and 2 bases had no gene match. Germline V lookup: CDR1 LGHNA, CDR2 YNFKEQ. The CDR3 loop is CASSLSGGAYNEQFF. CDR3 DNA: TGTGCCAGCAGCCTAAGCGGGGGGGCCTACAATGAGCAGTTCTTC.

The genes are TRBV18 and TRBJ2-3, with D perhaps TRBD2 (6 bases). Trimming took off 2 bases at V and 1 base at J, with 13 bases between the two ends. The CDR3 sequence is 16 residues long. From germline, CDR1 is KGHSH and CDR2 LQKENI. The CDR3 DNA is TGTGCCAGCTCACCAAACATCGGGAGTGGCACAGATACGCAGTATTTT. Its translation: CASSPNIGSGTDTQYF.

CDR3 loop: CASSLYGASEQFF. CDR3 bases: TGTGCCAGCAGTTTATATGGTGCGTCTGAGCAGTTCTTC. The V and J genes are TRBV27 and TRBJ2-1; D uncertain. This CDR3 region has 13 residues. Germline V CDR1 and CDR2: MNHEY, SMNVEV (reference sequence). Trimming left V 1 base short and J 9 bases short, with 10 bases between.

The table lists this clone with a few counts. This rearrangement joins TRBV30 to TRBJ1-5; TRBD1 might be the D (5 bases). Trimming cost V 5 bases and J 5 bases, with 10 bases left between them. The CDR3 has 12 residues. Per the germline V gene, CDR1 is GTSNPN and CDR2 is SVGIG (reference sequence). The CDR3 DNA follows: TGTGCCTGGGGGCGGGGCGATCAGCCCCAGCATTTT. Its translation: CAWGRGDQPQHF. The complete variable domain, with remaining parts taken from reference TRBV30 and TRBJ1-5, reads SQTIHQWPATLVQPVGSPLSLECTVEGTSNPNLYWYRQAAGRGLQLLFYSVGIGQISSEVPQNLSASRPQDRQFILSSKKLLLSDSGFYLCAWGRGDQPQHFGDGTRLSIL.

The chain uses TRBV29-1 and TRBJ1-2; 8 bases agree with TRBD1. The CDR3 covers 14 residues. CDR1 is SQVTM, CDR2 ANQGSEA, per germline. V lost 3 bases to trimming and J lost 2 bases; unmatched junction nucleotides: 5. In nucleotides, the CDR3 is TGCAGCGTTGATAATGGGGACAGGAACTATGGCTACACCTTC. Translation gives CSVDNGDRNYGYTF.

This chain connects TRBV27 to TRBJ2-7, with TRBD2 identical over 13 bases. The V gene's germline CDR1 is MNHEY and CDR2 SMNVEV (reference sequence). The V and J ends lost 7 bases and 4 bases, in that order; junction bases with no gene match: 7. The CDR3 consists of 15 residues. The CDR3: CASIQRLAGGYEQYF. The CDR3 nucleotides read TGTGCCAGCATCCAGAGACTAGCGGGGGGTTACGAGCAGTACTTC.

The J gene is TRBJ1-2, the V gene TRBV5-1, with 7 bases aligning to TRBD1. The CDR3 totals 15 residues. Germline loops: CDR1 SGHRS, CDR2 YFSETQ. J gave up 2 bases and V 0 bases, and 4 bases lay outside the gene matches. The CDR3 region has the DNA TGCGCCAGCAGCTTGGGACAGGGTGGCAACTATGGCTACACCTTC. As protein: CASSLGQGGNYGYTF.